The next 25 T cell receptor beta chains were all read from a single sample in a study of cytomegalovirus exposure and HLA in healthy donors. Amplification used 60 Vbeta primers and 13 Jbeta primers. The repertoire was sequenced with immunoSEQ multiplex PCR; TCRdb's copy has only in-frame clones and lacks some. The data contain more than 140,000 clones, roughly 64% of them singletons. Sequencing was carried out using PBMCs. The receptor set was obtained from a woman aged 25 to 39 in good health and CMV-seropositive.

The genes are TRBV7-9 and TRBJ1-6; TRBD1 matches 8 bases. Per the germline V gene, CDR1 is SEHNR and CDR2 is FQNEAQ (reference sequence). The CDR3 runs 15 residues. V was pared by 5 bases and J by 5 bases, with 5 bases of the junction left unmatched. Here the CDR3 DNA reads TGTGCCAGCAGCCTGGACAGGGAAAATAATTCACCCCTCCACTTT. It is translated as CASSLDRENNSPLHF.

CDR3 DNA: TGCGCCAGCAGCACAGTAGCGGGAGGTGGAACCGGGGAGCTGTTTTTT. Its protein product is CASSTVAGGGTGELFF. This chain connects TRBV5-1 to TRBJ2-2, with 10 bases aligning to TRBD2. Per germline, CDR1 SGHRS and CDR2 YFSETQ. V lost 4 bases, J lost 5 bases, and 8 bases stayed unmatched. The CDR3 has 16 residues.

This clone appeared a few times. The rearrangement uses TRBV14 and TRBJ2-5, with 8 bases lining up with TRBD2. The J call is in doubt because the DNA end fits TRBJ2-7 better. The CDR3 has 15 amino acids. Germline V gene lookup returns CDR1 SGHDN and CDR2 FVKESK. For the CDR3, the DNA is TGTGCCAGCAGCCAAGCGGGGGGGTTCCCCTACGAGCAGTACTTC. Its protein product is CASSQAGGFPYEQYF.

This chain uses TRBV5-1 with TRBJ1-6; D perhaps matches TRBD1 (5 bases). This CDR3 has 14 residues. Per germline, CDR1 SGHRS and CDR2 YFSETQ. V was trimmed by 0 bases and J by 7 bases, leaving 8 bases between them. CDR3 bases: TGCGCCAGCAGCTTGGGACAGCCAAATTCACCCCTCCACTTT. It codes for CASSLGQPNSPLHF.

The chain recombines TRBV18 with TRBJ2-1; 7 bases fit TRBD2. The germline V gene encodes CDR1 KGHSH and CDR2 LQKENI. The CDR3 totals 15 residues. The V and J ends lost 3 bases and 4 bases, in that order; junction bases with no gene match: 6. The CDR3 region is CASSPFSGRYNEQFF. Written as DNA, the CDR3 is TGTGCCAGCTCACCCTTCTCCGGGAGGTACAATGAGCAGTTCTTC.

The chain employs TRBV6-1 and TRBJ2-5; D remains ambiguous. The J call may be incorrect, as the DNA end agrees better with TRBJ2-7. This CDR3 comprises 16 residues. Germline lookup yields CDR1 MNHNS and CDR2 SASEGT. The CDR3 reads CASSERLLDKTYEQYF. The CDR3 bases are TGTGCCAGCAGTGAAAGGCTCCTCGACAAGACCTACGAGCAGTACTTC.

V gene TRBV10-3 combines with J gene TRBJ2-3; tentative D call: TRBD1 (6 bases). Germline-derived CDR1 and CDR2 are ENHRY and SYGVKD. V was trimmed by 6 bases and J by 0 bases, leaving 10 bases between them. The CDR3 has 14 amino acids. The CDR3 protein is CAISQDRSTDTQYF. The CDR3, as DNA: TGTGCCATCAGCCAGGACAGAAGCACAGATACGCAGTATTTT.

J is TRBJ2-7 and V is TRBV2; 12 nucleotides agree with TRBD1. The germline CDR1 and CDR2 sequences are SNHLY and FYNNEI. V shed 6 bases and J 4 bases; nucleotides not matched to a gene: 7. This CDR3 has 15 amino acids. The DNA for the CDR3 is TGTGCCAGCAGATCCCCGGGACAGGGGGCTTACGAGCAGTACTTC. Its protein is CASRSPGQGAYEQYF. Using reference TRBV2 and TRBJ2-7 for the parts outside the CDR3, the full variable domain is EPEVTQTPSHQVTQMGQEVILRCVPISNHLYFYWYRQILGQKVEFLVSFYNNEISEKSEIFDDQFSVERPDGSNFTLKIRSTKLEDSAMYFCASRSPGQGAYEQYFGPGTRLTVT.

The chain uses TRBV11-2 and TRBJ2-5; TRBD2 aligns across 12 bases. The CDR3 totals 16 residues. Trimming took 5 bases from V and 9 from J; bases not matched to a gene: 13. Per the germline V gene, CDR1 is SGHAT and CDR2 is FQNNGV. CDR3 sequence: CASSPGLAGRPGSQYF. CDR3 DNA sequence: TGTGCCAGCAGCCCTGGACTAGCGGGGCGCCCCGGGTCCCAGTACTTC. Combining the CDR3 with reference TRBV11-2 and TRBJ2-5 gives the whole variable domain EAGVAQSPRYKIIEKRQSVAFWCNPISGHATLYWYQQILGQGPKLLIQFQNNGVVDDSQLPKDRFSAERLKGVDSTLKIQPAKLEDSAVYLCASSPGLAGRPGSQYFGPGTRLLVL.

This clone was found a few times. V usage is TRBV28 and J usage is TRBJ2-7, with TRBD2 identical over 12 bases. Germline V gives CDR1 MDHEN, CDR2 SYDVKM. CDR3 length equals 16 residues. The ends lost 6 bases at V and 5 bases at J; junction bases unmatched: 11. The CDR3: CASSRITSGRSHEQYF. CDR3 nucleotides: TGTGCCAGCAGCCGGATCACTAGCGGGAGGTCCCACGAGCAGTACTTC.

The chain has TRBV6-5 and TRBJ2-7; weak D call: TRBD2 (6 bases). The germline V and J ends were trimmed by 2 bases and 6 bases, with 11 bases remaining between them. CDR1 MNHEY and CDR2 SVGAGI come from the germline V gene. The CDR3 covers 13 residues. CDR3 in amino acids: CASSYRQGGEQYF. CDR3 bases: TGTGCCAGCAGTTACCGTCAGGGAGGCGAGCAGTACTTC.

This clone was counted only a few times. The rearrangement links TRBV25-1 to TRBJ1-2; D call uncertain. Germline lookup yields CDR1 MGHDK and CDR2 SYGVNS. Trimming took off 2 bases at V and 8 bases at J, with 15 bases between the two ends. The CDR3 consists of 14 residues. The CDR3 bases are TGTGCCAGCAGTGAAATATCGGAGGCCCGGGGCTACACCTTC. The encoded protein is CASSEISEARGYTF.

This clone showed up just a few times. The chain uses TRBV2 and TRBJ2-1, with 8 nucleotides matching TRBD2. CDR3 length: 21 residues. Germline V lookup: CDR1 SNHLY, CDR2 FYNNEI. After removal of 3 bases from V and 0 bases from J, the junction contained 19 bases not matched to a gene. The CDR3 loop is CASSEITGTSPKSSSYNEQFF. In nucleotides, the CDR3 is TGTGCCAGCAGTGAGATTACCGGGACTAGTCCTAAGTCAAGCTCCTACAATGAGCAGTTCTTC.

The chain is built from TRBV13 and TRBJ2-1; D not resolved. There are 11 residues in the CDR3. Trimming took 5 bases from V and 8 from J, leaving 7 bases between them. Germline loops: CDR1 PRHDT, CDR2 FYEKMQ (reference sequence). As DNA, the CDR3 is TGTGCCAGCAGCCCCCTAGATGAGCAGTTCTTC. Encoded protein: CASSPLDEQFF.

The V gene is TRBV28, the J gene TRBJ1-6; D might be TRBD1 (6 bases). The germline CDR1 and CDR2 sequences are MDHEN and SYDVKM. V was trimmed by 1 base and J by 6 bases, leaving 13 bases between them. The CDR3 spans 16 residues. CDR3 protein: CASSLLVDRLNSPLHF. CDR3 DNA: TGTGCCAGCAGTTTATTGGTGGACAGACTTAATTCACCCCTCCACTTT.

The gene calls are TRBV4-2 and TRBJ2-1; 12 nucleotides match TRBD2. V lost 1 base and J lost 0; bases outside the gene matches: 13. This CDR3 region has 21 residues. Germline V gene data show CDR1 as LGHNA and CDR2 as YNFKEQ. CDR3 protein: CASSQVPGTSGRTSSYNEQFF. Here the CDR3 DNA reads TGTGCCAGCAGCCAAGTTCCGGGGACTAGCGGGCGGACCAGCTCCTACAATGAGCAGTTCTTC.

The V call is TRBV7-2, the J call TRBJ2-7; D gene ambiguous. This CDR3 is built from 16 residues. V gave up 2 bases and J gave up 0 bases, with 14 bases separating them. Germline V lookup: CDR1 SGHTA, CDR2 FQGNSA. DNA for the CDR3: TGTGCCAGCAGCTTAACGATGACTGTGAGCTCCTACGAGCAGTACTTC. As protein: CASSLTMTVSSYEQYF.

The V gene is TRBV4-2, the J gene TRBJ2-1; the match to TRBD2 covers 9 bases. The junction had 11 bases not matched to a gene; V was cut back by 0 bases and J by 5 bases. Germline CDR1 and CDR2: LGHNA and YNFKEQ. The CDR3 runs 18 residues. This chain's CDR3 is CASSQDQGSGGPHNEQFF. The CDR3 nucleotides are TGTGCCAGCAGCCAAGATCAGGGTAGCGGGGGCCCCCACAATGAGCAGTTCTTC.

J is TRBJ2-7 and V is TRBV19, with 10 nucleotides matching TRBD1. Germline CDR1 and CDR2: LNHDA and SQIVND (reference sequence). With 5 bases clipped from V and 4 bases from J, the junction kept 2 bases outside the gene matches. This CDR3 contains 13 residues. CDR3 sequence: CASSGDRGYEQYF. In DNA, the CDR3 is TGTGCCAGTAGTGGGGACAGGGGTTACGAGCAGTACTTC.

The J gene is TRBJ2-5, the V gene TRBV18, with D unresolved. The germline V and J ends were trimmed by 2 bases and 3 bases, with 13 bases remaining between them. The CDR3 totals 15 residues. The germline V gene has CDR1 KGHSH and CDR2 LQKENI. For the CDR3, the DNA is TGTGCCAGCTCACCATTCAGAGTGGCGGAAGAGACCCAGTACTTC. Its protein is CASSPFRVAEETQYF.

V is TRBV5-6 and J is TRBJ2-7; TRBD1 might be the D (9 bases). CDR3 length: 17 residues. Germline loops: CDR1 SGHDT, CDR2 YYEEEE. Trimming removed 4 bases from V and 2 bases from J, with 22 bases in between. The CDR3 coding sequence is TGTGCCAGCAGCCGGCGGGGGGACAGGGCGGTAGCCTACGAGCAGTACTTC. Protein: CASSRRGDRAVAYEQYF.

The J gene is TRBJ1-4, the V gene TRBV5-1; D uncertain. The germline V gene encodes CDR1 SGHRS and CDR2 YFSETQ. There are 15 residues in the CDR3. Trimming took off 5 bases at V and 0 bases at J, with 11 bases between the two ends. The CDR3 DNA reads as TGCGCCAGCAGATTTTACACCACAACTAATGAAAAACTGTTTTTT. Protein sequence: CASRFYTTTNEKLFF.

The chain employs TRBV5-1 and TRBJ2-3; maybe TRBD1 (5 bases). V lost 4 bases and J 2 bases, leaving 14 bases between the germline ends. Germline lookup yields CDR1 SGHRS and CDR2 YFSETQ. The CDR3 runs 15 residues. CDR3 coding DNA: TGCGCCAGCAGCCAGGGATTAACTATCACAGATACGCAGTATTTT. Translation gives CASSQGLTITDTQYF.

The chain is built from TRBV4-1 and TRBJ2-2, with a tentative D call TRBD1 (5 bases). Trimming took 1 base from V and 4 from J, leaving 13 bases between them. Germline values: CDR1 MGHRA, CDR2 YSYEKL. The CDR3 runs 16 residues. DNA for the CDR3: TGCGCCAGCAGCCAAGTATCGGACACCCGCACCGGGGAGCTGTTTTTT. Its protein product is CASSQVSDTRTGELFF.

The chain links TRBV5-1 to TRBJ2-1, with 8 bases aligning to TRBD2. Trimming removed 4 bases from V and 7 bases from J; junction bases left unmatched: 10. Looked up from germline, CDR1 is SGHRS and CDR2 is YFSETQ. The CDR3 loop spans 15 amino acids. The CDR3 bases are TGCGCCAGCAGCGTTCTAGCGGGCGCAGCGAATGAGCAGTTCTTC. It yields the protein CASSVLAGAANEQFF. The whole variable domain, filled in from reference TRBV5-1 and TRBJ2-1, reads KAGVTQTPRYLIKTRGQQVTLSCSPISGHRSVSWYQQTPGQGLQFLFEYFSETQRNKGNFPGRFSGRQFSNSRSEMNVSTLELGDSALYLCASSVLAGAANEQFFGPGTRLTVL.